This T cell receptor (beta chain) stems from a study of blood T cell repertoires in COVID-19 (dated by TCRdb to 2020 to 2022). About the full investigation: Samples from collaborators originated in the United States, Italy and Spain and spanned both the acute and convalescent phases of COVID-19. Where available, HLA class I and class II types were obtained from metadata supplied by the sample provider rather than from assay-based typing. Sample metadata almost always included a de-identified subject ID, COVID-19 status, age in years and sex. Deeply sampled blood TCRbeta repertoires from subjects exposed to, actively infected with, or recovered from COVID-19 were included in the dataset. The repertoires were released in a freely available public database intended as a resource for research on the immune response to SARS-CoV-2. The prospective study material was composed of cDNA or gDNA derived from T cells, B-cell-depleted T cells, or PBMCs. The samples were drawn from the first 160 participants of the ongoing ImmuneRACE study and from 1,254 subjects provided by 6 global collaborators.

The paper as a whole reports these results and caveats: How much clinical and demographic metadata was included differed by source and by participant, and the metadata was provided uncurated.

In the case of this clone: The specificity of this receptor is unknown. No quality values exist for individual bases; no much larger clone is one base distant.

The immunoSEQ Assay, a bias-controlled multiplex PCR, was used to amplify TCRbeta CDR3 regions from genomic DNA. Per the original workflow: Nucleated cell counts per sample were estimated from amplification of reference gene primers within the assay. To quantify the absolute abundance of each unique TCRbeta CDR3 rearrangement, sequence reads were collapsed and filtered. For each sample, productive Simpson clonality was calculated by taking the square root of Simpson's diversity index across productive rearrangements. This immuneACCESS table, as held by TCRdb, lists in-frame sequences with V and J called but not all clones. Of the missing ones, under half trace to an unresolved V gene in checked studies; the others have no known cause. The V and J calls and clone size come from that table; D and trimming were worked out from the DNA. In all, the sample holds around 310,000 clones, and almost 90% of those were seen once. About 1% of the sample belongs to the ten largest clones.

One collaborating source in Seattle enrolled patients while the patients were actively infected and followed the patients over time throughout the course of disease. Whole blood was collected in K2EDTA tubes by collaborating institutions according to the institutions' own protocols. For TCRbeta analysis, collaborators shipped samples as frozen whole blood, isolated PBMCs, or DNA extracted from either of those sample types. CDR1 KGHSH and CDR2 LQKENI are derived from the germline V gene. The V end gives up 3 bases and the J end 4 bases, leaving 11 bases in the junction not matched to a gene. From the cysteine through the phenylalanine, the CDR3 covers 17 amino acids. This entry keeps only the CDR3 DNA: 51 bases, framed from base 1.

The chain was built from TRBV18 and TRBJ1-4; 7 nucleotides in the junction match TRBD1. What was sequenced was peripheral blood. This TCR was recovered from a woman aged 40 to 50 with COVID-19, enrolled during active disease. The DNA is as follows: TGTGCCAGCTCACCCAACCCCGGACAGGAACATAATGAAAAACTGTTTTTT. The resulting protein is CASSPNPGQEHNEKLFF.